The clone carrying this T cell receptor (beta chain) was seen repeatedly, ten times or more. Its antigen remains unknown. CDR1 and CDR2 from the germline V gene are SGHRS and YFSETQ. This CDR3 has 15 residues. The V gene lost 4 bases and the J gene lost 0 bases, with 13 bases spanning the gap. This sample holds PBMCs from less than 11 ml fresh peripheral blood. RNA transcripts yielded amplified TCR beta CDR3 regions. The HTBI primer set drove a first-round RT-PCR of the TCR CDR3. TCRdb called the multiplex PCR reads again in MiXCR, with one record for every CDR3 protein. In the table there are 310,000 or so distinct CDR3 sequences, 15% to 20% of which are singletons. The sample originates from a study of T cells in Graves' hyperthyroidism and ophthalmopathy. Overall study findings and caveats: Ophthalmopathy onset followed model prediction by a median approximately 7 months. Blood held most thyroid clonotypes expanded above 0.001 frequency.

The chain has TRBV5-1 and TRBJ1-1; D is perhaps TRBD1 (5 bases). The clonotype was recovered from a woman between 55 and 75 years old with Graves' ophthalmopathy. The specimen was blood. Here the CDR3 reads CASSISTDMNTEAFF. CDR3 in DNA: TGCGCCAGCAGCATTTCGACAGATATGAACACTGAAGCTTTCTTT.